The clone carrying this T cell receptor beta chain was seen repeatedly, ten times or more. The antigen is undetermined. Other DNA sequences in this specimen translate into the identical CDR3. MiXCR reprocessed the PCR reads for TCRdb. The sample has about 4,000 clones; roughly a fifth are singletons. The data were taken from a study of metastatic and nonmetastatic thyroid tumors. Study-wide results and caveats: Patients with malignant thyroid tumors reportedly had significantly higher TCR beta diversity than those with benign nodules, in blood and tumor.

Patients underwent thyroid surgery, and none had received any treatment before it. This CDR3 has 16 amino acids. Germline V lookup: CDR1 DFQATT, CDR2 SNEGSKA (reference sequence). V dropped 2 bases and J dropped 6; count of bases not matched to a gene: 10. What was sequenced was tumor tissue. J is TRBJ2-2 and V is TRBV20-1; 9 bases are a match to TRBD1. This TCR was recovered from a male donor with papillary thyroid cancer or a benign thyroid nodule (not recorded which). Some clones in this sample may be carry-over from other donors' samples. The CDR3 region has the DNA TGCAGTGCTAGAAACCCTCCGGGACAGGGCGCCGGGGAGCTGTTTTTT. Translating it yields CSARNPPGQGAGELFF.